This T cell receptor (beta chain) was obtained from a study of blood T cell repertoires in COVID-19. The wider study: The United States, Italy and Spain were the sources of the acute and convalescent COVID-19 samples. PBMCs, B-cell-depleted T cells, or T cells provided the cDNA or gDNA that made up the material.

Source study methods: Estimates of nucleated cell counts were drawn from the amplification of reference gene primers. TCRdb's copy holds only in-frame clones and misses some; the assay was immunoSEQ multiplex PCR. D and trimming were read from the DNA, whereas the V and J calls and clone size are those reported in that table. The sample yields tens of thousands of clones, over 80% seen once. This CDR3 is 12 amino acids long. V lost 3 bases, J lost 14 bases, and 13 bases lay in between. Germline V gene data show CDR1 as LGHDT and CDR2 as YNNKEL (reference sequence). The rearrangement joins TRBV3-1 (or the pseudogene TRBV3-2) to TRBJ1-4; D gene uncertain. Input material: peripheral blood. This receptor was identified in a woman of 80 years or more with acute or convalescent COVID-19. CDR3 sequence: CASSQAPSKLFF. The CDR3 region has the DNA TGTGCCAGCAGCCAGGCCCCCAGTAAGCTGTTTTTT.